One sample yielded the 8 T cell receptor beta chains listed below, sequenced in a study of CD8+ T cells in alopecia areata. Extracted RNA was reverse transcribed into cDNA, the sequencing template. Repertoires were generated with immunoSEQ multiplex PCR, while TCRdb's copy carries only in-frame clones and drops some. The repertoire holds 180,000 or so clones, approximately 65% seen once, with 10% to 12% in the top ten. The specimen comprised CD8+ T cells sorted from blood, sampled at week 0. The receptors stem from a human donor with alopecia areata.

As DNA, the CDR3 is TGTGCCAGCACCAAGGTAGGGACTAACTCGGATGAGCAGTTCTTC. Translated, it gives CASTKVGTNSDEQFF. The rearrangement joins TRBV4-2 to TRBJ2-1, with 7 bases matching TRBD2. The trim removed 7 bases at V and 8 bases at J, leaving 14 bases unmatched. This CDR3 comprises 15 residues. Germline CDR1 reads LGHNA; CDR2 reads YNFKEQ.

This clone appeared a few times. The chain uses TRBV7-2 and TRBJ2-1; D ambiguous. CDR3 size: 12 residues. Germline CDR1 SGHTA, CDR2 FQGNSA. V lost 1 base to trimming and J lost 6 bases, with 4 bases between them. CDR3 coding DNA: TGTGCCAGCAGCTTAGAGTTCAATGAGCAGTTCTTC. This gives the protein CASSLEFNEQFF.

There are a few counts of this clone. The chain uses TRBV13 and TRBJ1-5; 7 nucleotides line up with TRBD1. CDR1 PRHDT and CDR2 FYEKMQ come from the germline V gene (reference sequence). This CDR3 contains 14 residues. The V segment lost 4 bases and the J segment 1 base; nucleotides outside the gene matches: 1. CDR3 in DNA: TGTGCCAGCAGCTGGGGACAGAGCAATCAGCCCCAGCATTTT. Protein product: CASSWGQSNQPQHF.

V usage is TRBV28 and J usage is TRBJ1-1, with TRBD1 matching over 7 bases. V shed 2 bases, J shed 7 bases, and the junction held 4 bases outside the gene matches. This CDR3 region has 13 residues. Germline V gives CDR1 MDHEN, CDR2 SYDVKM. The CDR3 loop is CASSLRGQYEAFF. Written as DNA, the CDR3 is TGTGCCAGCAGTTTAAGGGGACAGTATGAAGCTTTCTTT.

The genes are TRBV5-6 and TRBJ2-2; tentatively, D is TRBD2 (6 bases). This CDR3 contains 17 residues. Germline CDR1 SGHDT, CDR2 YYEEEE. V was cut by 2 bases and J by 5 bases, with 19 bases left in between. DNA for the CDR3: TGTGCCAGCAGCTTAAGGGGTGGCGGGACGAGGACCGGGGAGCTGTTTTTT. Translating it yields CASSLRGGGTRTGELFF.

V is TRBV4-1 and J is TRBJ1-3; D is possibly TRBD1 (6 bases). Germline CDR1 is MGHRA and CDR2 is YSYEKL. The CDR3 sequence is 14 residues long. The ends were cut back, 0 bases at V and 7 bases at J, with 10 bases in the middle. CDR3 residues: CASSQDEGGNTIYF. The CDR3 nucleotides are TGCGCCAGCAGCCAAGACGAGGGGGGGAACACCATATATTTT.

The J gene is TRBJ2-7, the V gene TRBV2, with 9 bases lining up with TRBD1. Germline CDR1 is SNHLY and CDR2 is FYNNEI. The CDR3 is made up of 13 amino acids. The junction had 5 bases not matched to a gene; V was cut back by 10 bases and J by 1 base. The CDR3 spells CATGTGSSYEQYF. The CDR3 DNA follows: TGTGCCACTGGGACAGGGAGTTCCTACGAGCAGTACTTC.

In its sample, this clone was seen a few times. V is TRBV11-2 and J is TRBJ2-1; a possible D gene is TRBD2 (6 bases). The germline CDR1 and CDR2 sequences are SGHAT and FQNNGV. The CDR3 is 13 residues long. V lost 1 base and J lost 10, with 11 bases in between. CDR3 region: CASSLGGGIEQFF. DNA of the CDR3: TGTGCCAGCAGCTTAGGGGGAGGCATAGAGCAGTTCTTC.